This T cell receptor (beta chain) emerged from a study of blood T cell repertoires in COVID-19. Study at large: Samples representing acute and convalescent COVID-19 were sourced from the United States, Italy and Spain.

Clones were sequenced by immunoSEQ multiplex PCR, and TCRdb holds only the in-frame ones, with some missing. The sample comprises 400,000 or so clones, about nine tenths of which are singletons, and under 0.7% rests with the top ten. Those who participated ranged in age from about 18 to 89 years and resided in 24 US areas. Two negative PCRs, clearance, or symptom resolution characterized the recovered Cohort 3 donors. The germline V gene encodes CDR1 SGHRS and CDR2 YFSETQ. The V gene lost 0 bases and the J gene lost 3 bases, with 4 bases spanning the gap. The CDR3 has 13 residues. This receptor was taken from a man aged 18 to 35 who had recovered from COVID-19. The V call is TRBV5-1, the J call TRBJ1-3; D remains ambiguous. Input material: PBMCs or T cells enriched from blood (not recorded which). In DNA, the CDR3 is TGCGCCAGCAGCTTGGCAGGTGGAAACACCATATATTTT. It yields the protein CASSLAGGNTIYF.